This T cell receptor (beta chain) stems from a study of T cell repertoires in cytomegalovirus infection. About the study: CMV infection together with matching HLA type was indicated by public TCR beta signatures.

This CDR3 comprises 14 residues. V dropped 4 bases and J dropped 5 bases, with 13 bases sitting between them. MiXCR was run by TCRdb on the reads, yielding one entry per CDR3 protein. The table lists hundreds of thousands of distinct CDR3 sequences, 22% of them singletons. In this sample, this clonotype turned up many times. The TCR comes from a human donor in good health (CMV status not recorded). Some clones in this sample may be carry-over from other donors' samples. V gene TRBV12-3 or TRBV12-4 combines with J gene TRBJ2-3; D might be TRBD2 (5 bases). The sequenced material came from CD8+ T cells from PBMCs. DNA of the CDR3: TGTGCCAGCAGTTCCTACTTAAGCGGAGATACGCAGTATTTT. Residues: CASSSYLSGDTQYF.